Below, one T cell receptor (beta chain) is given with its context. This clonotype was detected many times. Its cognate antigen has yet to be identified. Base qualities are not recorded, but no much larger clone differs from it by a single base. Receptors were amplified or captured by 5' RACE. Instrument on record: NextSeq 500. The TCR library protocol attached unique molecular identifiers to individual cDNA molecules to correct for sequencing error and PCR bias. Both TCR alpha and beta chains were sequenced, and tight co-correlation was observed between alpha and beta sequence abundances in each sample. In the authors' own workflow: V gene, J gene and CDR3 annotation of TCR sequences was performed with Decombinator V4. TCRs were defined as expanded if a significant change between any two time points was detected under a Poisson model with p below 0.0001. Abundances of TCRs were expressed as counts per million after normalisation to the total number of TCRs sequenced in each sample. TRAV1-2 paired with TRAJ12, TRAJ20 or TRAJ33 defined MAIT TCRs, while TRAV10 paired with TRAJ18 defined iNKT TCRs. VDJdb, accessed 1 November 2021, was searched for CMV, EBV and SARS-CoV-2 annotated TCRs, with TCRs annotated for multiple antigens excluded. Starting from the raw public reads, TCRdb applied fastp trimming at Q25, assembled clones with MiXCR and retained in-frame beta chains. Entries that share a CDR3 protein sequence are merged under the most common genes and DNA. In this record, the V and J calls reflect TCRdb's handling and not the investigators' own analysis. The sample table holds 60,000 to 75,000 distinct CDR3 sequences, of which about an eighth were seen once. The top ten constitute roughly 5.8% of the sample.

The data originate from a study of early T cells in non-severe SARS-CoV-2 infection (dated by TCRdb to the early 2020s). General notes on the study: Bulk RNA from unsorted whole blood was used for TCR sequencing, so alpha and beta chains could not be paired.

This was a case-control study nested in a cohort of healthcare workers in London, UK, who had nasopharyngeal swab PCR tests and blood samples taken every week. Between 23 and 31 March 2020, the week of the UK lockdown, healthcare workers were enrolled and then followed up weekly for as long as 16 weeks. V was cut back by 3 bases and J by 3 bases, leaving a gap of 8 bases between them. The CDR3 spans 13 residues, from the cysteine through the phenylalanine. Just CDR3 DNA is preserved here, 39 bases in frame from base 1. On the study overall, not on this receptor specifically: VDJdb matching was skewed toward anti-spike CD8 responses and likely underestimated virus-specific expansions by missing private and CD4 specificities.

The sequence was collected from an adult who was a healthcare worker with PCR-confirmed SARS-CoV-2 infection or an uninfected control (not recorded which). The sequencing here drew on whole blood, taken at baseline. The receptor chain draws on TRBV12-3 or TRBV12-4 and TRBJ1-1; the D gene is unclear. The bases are TGTGCCAGCAGTTTTTGGGGATACACTGAAGCTTTCTTT. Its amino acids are CASSFWGYTEAFF.